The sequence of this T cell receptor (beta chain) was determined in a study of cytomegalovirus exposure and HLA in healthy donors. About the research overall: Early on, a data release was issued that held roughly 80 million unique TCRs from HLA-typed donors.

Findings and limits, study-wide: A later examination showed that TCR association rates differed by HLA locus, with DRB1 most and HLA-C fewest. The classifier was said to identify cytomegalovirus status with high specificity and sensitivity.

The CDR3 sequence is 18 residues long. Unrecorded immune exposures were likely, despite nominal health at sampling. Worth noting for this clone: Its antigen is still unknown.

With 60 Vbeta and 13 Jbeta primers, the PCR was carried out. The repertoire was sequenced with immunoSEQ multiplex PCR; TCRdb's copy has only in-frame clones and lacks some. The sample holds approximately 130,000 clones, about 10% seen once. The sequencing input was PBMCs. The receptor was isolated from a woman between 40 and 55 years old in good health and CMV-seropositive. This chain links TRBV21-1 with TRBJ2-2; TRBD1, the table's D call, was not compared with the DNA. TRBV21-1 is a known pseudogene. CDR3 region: CASSISMDRGLNTGELFF. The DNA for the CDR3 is TGTGCCAGCAGCATAAGTATGGACAGGGGATTGAATACCGGGGAGCTGTTTTTT.